This T cell receptor beta chain was retrieved from a study of blood T cell repertoires in COVID-19 (TCRdb year 2020). For context, the study as a whole: Samples from collaborators originated in the United States, Italy and Spain and spanned both the acute and convalescent phases of COVID-19. Samples came from the ongoing ImmuneRACE study (first 160 participants) plus 1,254 subjects from 6 global collaborators. The material from the prospective study consisted of cDNA or gDNA derived from T cells, B-cell-depleted T cells, or PBMCs. The repertoires were made available in a free public database intended to serve as a resource for research on the immune response to SARS-CoV-2. Deeply sampled blood TCRbeta repertoires from subjects exposed to, actively infected with, or recovered from COVID-19 were included in the dataset. Where HLA class I and class II types were available, the types were taken from metadata supplied by the sample provider, not from assay-based typing. Nearly every sample came with metadata listing a de-identified subject ID, COVID-19 status, age in years and sex. The study at large found these results: How much clinical and demographic metadata was included differed by source and by participant, and the metadata was provided uncurated.

The CDR3 covers 14 residues, taking in both the cysteine and the phenylalanine. Only the CDR3 part of the read is kept: 42 bases, read in frame from the first base. Taken from the germline V gene, the CDR1 and CDR2 loops are SGHRS and YFSETQ. V drops 0 bases and J drops 4 bases, leaving 8 bases in between. Concerning this clone: Its antigen is unknown. Base qualities are not provided; no much larger clone lies one nucleotide away.

Collaborating institutions collected whole blood in K2EDTA tubes following their own protocols. For TCRbeta analysis, collaborators shipped samples in one of three forms: frozen whole blood, isolated PBMCs, or DNA extracted from either of those sample types. The immunoSEQ Assay, a bias-controlled multiplex PCR, was used to amplify TCRbeta CDR3 regions from genomic DNA. The original pipeline was this. Nucleated cell counts per sample were estimated from amplification of reference gene primers within the assay. To quantify the absolute abundance of each unique TCRbeta CDR3 rearrangement, sequence reads were collapsed and filtered. For each sample, productive Simpson clonality was calculated as the square root of Simpson's diversity index over productive rearrangements. Drawn from immuneACCESS, this table holds only the in-frame rearrangements with V and J called that TCRdb kept. Clones are partly lost; checked studies trace under half to an unresolved V gene and leave the rest unexplained. The V and J calls and clone size are taken from that table; D and trimming were inferred from the DNA. The sample table contains approximately 180,000 clones; only one count was recorded for 70% to 90% of them. The top ten clonotypes cover around 3.3% of the sample.

The sequence is built from TRBV5-1 and TRBJ1-5; possibly the D gene is TRBD1, per 5 matching bases. The sequenced sample consisted of peripheral blood. This receptor was identified in a man in his 60s with acute or convalescent COVID-19. The CDR3 here reads CASSLGGENQPQHF. Here is the DNA: TGCGCCAGCAGCTTGGGGGGCGAAAATCAGCCCCAGCATTTT.